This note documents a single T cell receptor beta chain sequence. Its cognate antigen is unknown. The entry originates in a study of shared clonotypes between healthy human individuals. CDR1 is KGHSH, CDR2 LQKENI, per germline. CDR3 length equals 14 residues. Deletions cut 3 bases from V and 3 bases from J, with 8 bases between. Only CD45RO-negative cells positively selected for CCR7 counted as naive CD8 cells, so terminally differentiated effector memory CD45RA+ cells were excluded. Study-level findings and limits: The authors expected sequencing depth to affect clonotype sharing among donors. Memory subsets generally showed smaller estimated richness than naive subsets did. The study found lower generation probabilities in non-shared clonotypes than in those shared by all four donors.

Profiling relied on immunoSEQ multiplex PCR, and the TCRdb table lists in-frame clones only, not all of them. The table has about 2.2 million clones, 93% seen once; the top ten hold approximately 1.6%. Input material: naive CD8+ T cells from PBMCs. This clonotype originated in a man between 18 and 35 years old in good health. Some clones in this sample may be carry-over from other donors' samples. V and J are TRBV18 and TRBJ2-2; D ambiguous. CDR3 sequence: CASSPVVYTGELFF. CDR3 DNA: TGTGCCAGCTCACCGGTCGTTTACACCGGGGAGCTGTTTTTT.